The clone carrying this T cell receptor beta chain was seen once. The antigen remains unidentified. These data are taken from a study of radiotherapy plus CTLA-4 blockade in lung cancer. In the study overall: Across the patients, objective responses occurred in approximately 20%, and disease control in approximately 30%. Notes on the study in general: Expansion of tumor-derived TCR clones was observed in blood after radiotherapy plus ipilimumab. How blood T cell clones changed early, along with interferon-beta, reportedly forecast response best.

It was focal radiation plus CTLA-4 blockade with ipilimumab that patients with chemo-refractory metastatic non-small-cell lung cancer received. Trimming left V 7 bases short and J 3 bases short, with 18 bases between. Looked up from germline, CDR1 is MDHEN and CDR2 is SYDVKM. The CDR3 spans 15 residues. The data were produced by immunoSEQ multiplex PCR, yet TCRdb's version contains in-frame clones alone and is incomplete. This table holds tens of thousands of clones, around 80% found once. This chain joins TRBV28 and TRBJ1-1, with D unresolved. Sequenced here: peripheral blood, sampled from a patient treated with radiotherapy plus ipilimumab. This receptor was identified in a human donor with non-small cell lung cancer who had stable disease on radiotherapy plus ipilimumab. The CDR3 loop reads CASTNDAGVYTEAFF. The DNA for the CDR3 is TGTGCCAGCACCAACGACGCGGGCGTATACACTGAAGCTTTCTTT.